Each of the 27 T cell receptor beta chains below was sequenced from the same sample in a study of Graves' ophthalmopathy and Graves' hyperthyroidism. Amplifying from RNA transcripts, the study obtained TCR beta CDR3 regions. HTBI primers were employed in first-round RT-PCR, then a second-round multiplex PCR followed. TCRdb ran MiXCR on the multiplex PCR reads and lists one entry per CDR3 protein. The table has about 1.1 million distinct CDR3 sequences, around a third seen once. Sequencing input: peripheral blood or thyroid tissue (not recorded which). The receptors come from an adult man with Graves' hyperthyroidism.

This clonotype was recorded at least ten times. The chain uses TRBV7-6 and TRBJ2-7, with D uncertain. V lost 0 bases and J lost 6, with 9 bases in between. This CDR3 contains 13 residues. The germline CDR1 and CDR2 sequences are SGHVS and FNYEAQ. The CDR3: CASSLAVSAEQYF. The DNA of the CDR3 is TGTGCCAGCAGCTTAGCGGTATCCGCCGAGCAGTACTTC.

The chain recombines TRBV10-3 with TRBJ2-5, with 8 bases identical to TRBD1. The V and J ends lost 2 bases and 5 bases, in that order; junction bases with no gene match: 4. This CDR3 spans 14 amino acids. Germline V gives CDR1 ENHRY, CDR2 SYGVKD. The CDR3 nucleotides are TGTGCCATCAGTGAGACGGGGGACAGGGAGACCCAGTACTTC. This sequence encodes CAISETGDRETQYF.

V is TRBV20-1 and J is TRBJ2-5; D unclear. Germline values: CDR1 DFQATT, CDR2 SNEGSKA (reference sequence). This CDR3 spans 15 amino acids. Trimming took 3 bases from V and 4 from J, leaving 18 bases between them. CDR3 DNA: TGCAGTGCTAGGGACCTCGGGCTCGTTCGAGAGACCCAGTACTTC. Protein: CSARDLGLVRETQYF.

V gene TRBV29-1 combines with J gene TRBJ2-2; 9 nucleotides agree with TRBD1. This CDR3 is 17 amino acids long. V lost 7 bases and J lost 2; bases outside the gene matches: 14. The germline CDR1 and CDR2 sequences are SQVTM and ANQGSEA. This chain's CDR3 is CSATSGTGQGNTGELFF. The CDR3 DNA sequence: TGCAGCGCTACATCCGGGACAGGGCAAGGAAACACCGGGGAGCTGTTTTTT.

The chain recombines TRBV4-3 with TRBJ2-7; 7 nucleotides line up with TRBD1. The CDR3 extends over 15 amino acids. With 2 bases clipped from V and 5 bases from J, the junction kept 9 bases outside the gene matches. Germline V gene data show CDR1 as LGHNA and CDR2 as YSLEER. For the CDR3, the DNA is TGCGCCAGCAGCCAATTGACGACAGGGCTCGACGAGCAGTACTTC. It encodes CASSQLTTGLDEQYF.

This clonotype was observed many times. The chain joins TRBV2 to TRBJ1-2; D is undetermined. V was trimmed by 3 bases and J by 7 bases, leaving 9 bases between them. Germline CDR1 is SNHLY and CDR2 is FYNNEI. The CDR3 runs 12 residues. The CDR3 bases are TGTGCCAGCAGTGAGAAGGTGTTTGGCTACACCTTC. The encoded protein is CASSEKVFGYTF.

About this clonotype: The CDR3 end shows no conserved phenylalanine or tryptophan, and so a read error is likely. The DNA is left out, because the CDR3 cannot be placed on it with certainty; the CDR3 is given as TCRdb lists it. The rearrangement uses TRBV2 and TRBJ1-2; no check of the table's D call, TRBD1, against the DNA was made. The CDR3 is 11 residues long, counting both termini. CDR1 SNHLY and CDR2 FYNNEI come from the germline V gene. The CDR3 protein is CASSEAPGSSY.

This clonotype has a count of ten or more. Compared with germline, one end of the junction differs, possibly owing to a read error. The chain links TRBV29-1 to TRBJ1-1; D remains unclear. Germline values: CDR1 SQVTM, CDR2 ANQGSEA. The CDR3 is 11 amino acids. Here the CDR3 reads CSVATKLHGPF. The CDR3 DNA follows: TGCAGCGTCGCGACCAAATTACACGGCCCATTT.

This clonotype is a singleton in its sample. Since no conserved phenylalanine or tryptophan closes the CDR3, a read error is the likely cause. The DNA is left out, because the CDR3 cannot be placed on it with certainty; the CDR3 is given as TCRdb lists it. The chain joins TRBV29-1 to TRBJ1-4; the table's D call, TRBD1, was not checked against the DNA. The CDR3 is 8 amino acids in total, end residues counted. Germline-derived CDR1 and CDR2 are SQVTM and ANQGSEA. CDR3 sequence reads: CSVEQGFY.

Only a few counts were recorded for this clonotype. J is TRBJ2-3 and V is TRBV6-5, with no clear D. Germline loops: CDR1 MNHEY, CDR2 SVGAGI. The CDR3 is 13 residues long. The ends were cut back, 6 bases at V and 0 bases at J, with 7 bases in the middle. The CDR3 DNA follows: TGTGCCAGCAGGGTCTCTAGCACAGATACGCAGTATTTT. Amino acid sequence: CASRVSSTDTQYF.

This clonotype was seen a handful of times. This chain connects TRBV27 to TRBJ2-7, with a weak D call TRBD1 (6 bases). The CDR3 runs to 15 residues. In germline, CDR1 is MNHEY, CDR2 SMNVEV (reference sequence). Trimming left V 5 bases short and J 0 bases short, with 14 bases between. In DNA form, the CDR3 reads TGTGCCAGCAGTCGGACCGGGACAAACTCCTACGAGCAGTACTTC. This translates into CASSRTGTNSYEQYF.

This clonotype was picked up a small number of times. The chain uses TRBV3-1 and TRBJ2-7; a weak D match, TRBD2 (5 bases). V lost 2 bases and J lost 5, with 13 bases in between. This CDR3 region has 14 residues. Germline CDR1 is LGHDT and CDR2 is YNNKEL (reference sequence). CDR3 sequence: CASSQYEGSHEQYF. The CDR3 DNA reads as TGTGCCAGCAGCCAATACGAGGGTTCCCACGAGCAGTACTTC.

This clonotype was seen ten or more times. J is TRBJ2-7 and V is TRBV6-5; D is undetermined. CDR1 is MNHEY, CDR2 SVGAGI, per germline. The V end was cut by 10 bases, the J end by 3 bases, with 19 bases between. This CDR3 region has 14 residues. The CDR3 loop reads CATKGSIGVYEQYF. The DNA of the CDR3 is TGTGCCACCAAAGGGTCTATCGGAGTCTACGAGCAGTACTTC.

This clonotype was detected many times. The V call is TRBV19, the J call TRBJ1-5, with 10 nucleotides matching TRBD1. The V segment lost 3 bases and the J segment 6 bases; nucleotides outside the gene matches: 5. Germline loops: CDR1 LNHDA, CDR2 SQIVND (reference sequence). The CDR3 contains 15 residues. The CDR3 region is CASSMGQGRIQPQHF. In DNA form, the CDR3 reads TGTGCCAGTAGTATGGGACAGGGGCGGATTCAGCCCCAGCATTTT. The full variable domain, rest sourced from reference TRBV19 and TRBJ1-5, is DGGITQSPKYLFRKEGQNVTLSCEQNLNHDAMYWYRQDPGQGLRLIYYSQIVNDFQKGDIAEGYSVSREKKESFPLTVTSAQKNPTAFYLCASSMGQGRIQPQHFGDGTRLSIL.

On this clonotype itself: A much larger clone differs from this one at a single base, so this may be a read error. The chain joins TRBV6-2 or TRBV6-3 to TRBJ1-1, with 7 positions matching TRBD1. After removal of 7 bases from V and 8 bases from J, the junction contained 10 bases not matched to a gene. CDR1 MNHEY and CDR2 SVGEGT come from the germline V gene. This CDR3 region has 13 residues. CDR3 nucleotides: TGTGCCAGCAATGACAGGGCCAGCCGCGAAGCTTTCTTT. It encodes CASNDRASREAFF.

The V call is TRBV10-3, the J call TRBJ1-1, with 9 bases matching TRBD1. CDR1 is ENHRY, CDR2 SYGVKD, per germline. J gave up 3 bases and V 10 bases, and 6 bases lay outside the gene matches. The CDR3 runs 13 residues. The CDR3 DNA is TGTGCCAGCGGGACAGGGTTTGACACTGAAGCTTTCTTT. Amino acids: CASGTGFDTEAFF.

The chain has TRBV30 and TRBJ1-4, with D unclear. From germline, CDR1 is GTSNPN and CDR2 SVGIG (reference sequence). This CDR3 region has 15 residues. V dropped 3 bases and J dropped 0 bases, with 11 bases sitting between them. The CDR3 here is CAWRRTVATNEKLFF. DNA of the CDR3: TGTGCCTGGAGGAGGACCGTAGCAACTAATGAAAAACTGTTTTTT. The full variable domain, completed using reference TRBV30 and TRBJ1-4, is SQTIHQWPATLVQPVGSPLSLECTVEGTSNPNLYWYRQAAGRGLQLLFYSVGIGQISSEVPQNLSASRPQDRQFILSSKKLLLSDSGFYLCAWRRTVATNEKLFFGSGTQLSVL.

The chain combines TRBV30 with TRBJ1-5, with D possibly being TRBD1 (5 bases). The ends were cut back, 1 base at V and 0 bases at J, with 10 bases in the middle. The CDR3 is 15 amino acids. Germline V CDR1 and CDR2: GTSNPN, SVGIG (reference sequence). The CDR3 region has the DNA TGTGCCTGGAGTGAGGGGACGGATAGCAATCAGCCCCAGCATTTT. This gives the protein CAWSEGTDSNQPQHF.

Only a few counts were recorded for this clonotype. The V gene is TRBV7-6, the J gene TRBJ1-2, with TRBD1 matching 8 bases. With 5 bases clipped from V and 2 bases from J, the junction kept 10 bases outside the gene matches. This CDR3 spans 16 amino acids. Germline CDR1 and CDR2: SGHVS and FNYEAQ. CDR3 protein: CASSPRTGQANYGYTF. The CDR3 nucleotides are TGTGCCAGCAGCCCCCGAACGGGACAGGCAAACTATGGCTACACCTTC.

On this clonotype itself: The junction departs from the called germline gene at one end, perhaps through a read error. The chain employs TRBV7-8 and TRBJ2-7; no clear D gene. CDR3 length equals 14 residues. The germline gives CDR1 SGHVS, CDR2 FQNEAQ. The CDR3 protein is CAGSLRHLTYEQYF. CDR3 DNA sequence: TGTGCCGGCAGCTTACGACACCTGACCTACGAGCAGTACTTC.

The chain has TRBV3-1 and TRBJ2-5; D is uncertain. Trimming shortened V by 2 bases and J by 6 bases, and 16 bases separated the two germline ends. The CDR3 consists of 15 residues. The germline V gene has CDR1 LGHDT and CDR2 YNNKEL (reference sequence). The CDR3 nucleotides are TGTGCCAGCAGCCAAAGGTATGGGAACAGACAGACCCAGTACTTC. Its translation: CASSQRYGNRQTQYF.

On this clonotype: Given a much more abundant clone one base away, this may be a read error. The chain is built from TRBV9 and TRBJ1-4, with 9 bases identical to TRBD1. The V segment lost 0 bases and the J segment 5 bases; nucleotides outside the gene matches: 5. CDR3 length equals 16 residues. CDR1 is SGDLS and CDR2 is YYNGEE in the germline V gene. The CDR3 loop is CASSVDGTGINEKLFF. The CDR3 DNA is TGTGCCAGCAGCGTAGACGGGACAGGGATCAATGAAAAACTGTTTTTT.

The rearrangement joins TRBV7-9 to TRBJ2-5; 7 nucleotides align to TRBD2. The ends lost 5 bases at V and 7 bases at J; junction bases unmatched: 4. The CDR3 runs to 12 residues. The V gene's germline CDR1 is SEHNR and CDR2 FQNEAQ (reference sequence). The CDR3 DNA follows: TGTGCCAGCAGCCCCGTAGCGGGGACCCAGTACTTC. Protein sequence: CASSPVAGTQYF.

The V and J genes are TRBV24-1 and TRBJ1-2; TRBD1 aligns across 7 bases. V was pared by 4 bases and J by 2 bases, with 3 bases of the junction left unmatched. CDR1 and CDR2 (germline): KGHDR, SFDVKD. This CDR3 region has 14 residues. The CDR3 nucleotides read TGTGCCACCAGTGAAGGACAGGCCAACTATGGCTACACCTTC. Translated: CATSEGQANYGYTF.

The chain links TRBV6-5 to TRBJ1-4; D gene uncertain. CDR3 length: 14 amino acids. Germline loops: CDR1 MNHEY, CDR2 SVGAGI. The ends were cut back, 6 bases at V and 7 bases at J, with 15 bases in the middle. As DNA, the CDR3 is TGTGCCAGCAGCAACGCGGGGTATAGTGAAAAACTGTTTTTT. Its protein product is CASSNAGYSEKLFF.

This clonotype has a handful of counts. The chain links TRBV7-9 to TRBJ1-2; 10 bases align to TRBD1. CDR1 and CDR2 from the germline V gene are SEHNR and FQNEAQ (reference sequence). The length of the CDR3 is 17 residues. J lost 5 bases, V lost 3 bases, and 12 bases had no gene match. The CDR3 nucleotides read TGTGCCAGCAGCTTTGGTCGGATGGGACAGGGGAAGTATGGCTACACCTTC. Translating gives CASSFGRMGQGKYGYTF.

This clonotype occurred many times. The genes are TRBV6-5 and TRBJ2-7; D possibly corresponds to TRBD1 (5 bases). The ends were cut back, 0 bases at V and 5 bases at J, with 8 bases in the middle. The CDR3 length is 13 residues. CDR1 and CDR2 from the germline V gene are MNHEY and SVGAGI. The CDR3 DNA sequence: TGTGCCAGCAGTTACTCGAACAGGAACGAGCAGTACTTC. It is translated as CASSYSNRNEQYF.